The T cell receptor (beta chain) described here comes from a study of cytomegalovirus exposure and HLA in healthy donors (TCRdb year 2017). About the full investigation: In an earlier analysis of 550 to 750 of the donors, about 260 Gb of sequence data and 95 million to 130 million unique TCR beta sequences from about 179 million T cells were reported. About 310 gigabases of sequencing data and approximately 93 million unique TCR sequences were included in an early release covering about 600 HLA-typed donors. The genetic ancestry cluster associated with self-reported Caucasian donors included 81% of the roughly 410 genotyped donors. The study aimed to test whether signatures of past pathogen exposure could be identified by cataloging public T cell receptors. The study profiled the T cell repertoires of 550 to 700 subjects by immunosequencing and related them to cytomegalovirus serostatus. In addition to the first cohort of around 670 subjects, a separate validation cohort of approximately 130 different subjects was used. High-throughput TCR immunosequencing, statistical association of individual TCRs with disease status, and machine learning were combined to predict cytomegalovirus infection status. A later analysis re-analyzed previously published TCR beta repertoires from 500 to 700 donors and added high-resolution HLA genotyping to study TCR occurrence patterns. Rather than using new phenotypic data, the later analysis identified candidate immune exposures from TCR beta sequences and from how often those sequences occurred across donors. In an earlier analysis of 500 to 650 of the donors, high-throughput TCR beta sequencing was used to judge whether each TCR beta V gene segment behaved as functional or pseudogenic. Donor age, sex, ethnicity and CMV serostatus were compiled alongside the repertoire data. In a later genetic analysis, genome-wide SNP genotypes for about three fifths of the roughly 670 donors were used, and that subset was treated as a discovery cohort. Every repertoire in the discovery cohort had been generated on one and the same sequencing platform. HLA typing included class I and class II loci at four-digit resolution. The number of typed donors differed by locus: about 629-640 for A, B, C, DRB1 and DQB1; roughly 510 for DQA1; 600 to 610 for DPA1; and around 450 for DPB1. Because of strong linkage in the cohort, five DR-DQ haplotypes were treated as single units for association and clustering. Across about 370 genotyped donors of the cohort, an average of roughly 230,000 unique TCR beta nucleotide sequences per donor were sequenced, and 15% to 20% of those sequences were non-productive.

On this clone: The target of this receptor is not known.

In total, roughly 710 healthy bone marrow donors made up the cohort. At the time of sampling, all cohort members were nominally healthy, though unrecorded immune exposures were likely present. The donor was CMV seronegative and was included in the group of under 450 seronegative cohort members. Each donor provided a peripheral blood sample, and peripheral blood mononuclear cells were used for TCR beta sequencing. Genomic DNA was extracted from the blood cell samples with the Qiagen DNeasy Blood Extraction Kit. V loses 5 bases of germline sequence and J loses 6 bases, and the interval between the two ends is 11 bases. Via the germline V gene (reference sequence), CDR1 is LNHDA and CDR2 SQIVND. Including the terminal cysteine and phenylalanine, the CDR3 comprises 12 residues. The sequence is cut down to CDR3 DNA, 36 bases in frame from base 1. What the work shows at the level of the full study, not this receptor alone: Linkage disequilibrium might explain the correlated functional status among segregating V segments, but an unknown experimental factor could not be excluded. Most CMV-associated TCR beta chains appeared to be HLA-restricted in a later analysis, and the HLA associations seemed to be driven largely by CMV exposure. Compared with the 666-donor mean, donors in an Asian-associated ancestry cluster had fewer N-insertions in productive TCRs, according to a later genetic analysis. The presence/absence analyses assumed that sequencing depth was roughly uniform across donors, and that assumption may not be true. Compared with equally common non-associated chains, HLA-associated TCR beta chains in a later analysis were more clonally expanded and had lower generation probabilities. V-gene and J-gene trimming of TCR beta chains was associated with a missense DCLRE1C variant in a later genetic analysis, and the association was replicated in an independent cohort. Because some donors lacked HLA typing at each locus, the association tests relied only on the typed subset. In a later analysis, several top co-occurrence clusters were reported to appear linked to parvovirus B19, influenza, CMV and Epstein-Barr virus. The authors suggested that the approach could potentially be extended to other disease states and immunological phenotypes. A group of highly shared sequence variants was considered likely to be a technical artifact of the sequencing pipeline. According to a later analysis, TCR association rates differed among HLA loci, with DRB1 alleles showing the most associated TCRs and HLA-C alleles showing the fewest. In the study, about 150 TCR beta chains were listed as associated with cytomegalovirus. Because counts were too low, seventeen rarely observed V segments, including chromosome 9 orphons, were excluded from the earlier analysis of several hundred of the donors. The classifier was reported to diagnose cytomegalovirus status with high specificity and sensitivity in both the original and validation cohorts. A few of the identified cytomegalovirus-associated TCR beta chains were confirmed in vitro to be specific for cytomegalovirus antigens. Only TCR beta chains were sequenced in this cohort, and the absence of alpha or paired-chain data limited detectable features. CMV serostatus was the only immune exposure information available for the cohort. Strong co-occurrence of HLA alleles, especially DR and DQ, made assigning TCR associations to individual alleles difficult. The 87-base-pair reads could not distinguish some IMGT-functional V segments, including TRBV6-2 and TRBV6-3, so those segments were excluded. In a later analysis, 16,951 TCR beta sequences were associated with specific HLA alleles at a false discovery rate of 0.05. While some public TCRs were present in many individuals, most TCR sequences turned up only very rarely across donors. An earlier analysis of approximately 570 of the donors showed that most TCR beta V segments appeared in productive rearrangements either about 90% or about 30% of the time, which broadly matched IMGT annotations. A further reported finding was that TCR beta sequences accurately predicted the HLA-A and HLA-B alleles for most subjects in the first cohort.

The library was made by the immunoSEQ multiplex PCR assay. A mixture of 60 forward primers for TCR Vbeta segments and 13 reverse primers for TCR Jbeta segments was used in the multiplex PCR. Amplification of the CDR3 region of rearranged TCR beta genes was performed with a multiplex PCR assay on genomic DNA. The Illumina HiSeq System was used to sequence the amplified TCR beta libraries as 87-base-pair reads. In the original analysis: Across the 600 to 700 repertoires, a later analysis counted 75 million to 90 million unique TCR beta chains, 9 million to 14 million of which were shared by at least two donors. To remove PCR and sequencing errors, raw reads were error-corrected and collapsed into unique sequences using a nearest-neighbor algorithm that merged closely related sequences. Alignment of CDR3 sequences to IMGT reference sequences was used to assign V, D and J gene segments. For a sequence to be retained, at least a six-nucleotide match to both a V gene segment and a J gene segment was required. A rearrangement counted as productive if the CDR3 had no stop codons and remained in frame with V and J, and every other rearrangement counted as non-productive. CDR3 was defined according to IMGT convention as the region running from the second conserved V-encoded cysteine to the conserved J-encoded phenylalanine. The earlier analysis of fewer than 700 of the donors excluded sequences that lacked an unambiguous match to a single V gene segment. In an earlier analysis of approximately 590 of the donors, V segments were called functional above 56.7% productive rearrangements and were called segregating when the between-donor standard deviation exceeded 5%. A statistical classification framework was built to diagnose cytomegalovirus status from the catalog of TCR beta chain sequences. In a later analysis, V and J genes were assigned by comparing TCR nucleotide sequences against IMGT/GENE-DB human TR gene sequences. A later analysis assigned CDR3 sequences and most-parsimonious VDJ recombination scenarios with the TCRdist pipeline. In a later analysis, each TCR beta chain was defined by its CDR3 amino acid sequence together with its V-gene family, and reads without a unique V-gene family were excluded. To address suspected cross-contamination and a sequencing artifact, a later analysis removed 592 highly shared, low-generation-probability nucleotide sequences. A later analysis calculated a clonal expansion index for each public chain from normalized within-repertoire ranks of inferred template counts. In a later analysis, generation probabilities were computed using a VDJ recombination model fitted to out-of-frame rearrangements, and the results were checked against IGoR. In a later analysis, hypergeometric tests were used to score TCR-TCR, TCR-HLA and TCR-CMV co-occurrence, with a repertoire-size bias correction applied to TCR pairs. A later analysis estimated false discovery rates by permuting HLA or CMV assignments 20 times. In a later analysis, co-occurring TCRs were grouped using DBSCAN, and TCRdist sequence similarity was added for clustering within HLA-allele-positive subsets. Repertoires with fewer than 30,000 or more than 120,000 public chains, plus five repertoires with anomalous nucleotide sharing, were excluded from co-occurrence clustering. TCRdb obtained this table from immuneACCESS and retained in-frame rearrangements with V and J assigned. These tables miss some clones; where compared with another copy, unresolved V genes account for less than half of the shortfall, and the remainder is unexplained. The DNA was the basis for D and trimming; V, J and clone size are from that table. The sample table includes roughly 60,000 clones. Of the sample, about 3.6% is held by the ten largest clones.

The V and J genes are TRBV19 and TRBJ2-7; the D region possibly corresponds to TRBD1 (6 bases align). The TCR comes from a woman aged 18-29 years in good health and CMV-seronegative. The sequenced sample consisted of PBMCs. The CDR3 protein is CASSATGSEQYF. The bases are TGTGCCAGTAGTGCCACAGGGTCCGAGCAGTACTTC.